Listed below are T cell receptor beta chains from one sample, sequenced in a study of T-cell reconstitution after alpha-beta-depleted transplantation in children. In TCRdb, the PCR reads were re-called with MiXCR into one record per CDR3 protein. The sample records approximately 510,000 distinct CDR3 sequences, approximately 20% being singletons. Sequenced material: PBMCs from the stem cell graft donor, taken from the stem cell graft. Source of these receptors: a human donor who donated a stem cell graft to a child with acute lymphoblastic leukemia. CDR3s include the opening cysteine and the closing phenylalanine or tryptophan. Fields, in order: J gene, D gene, V gene, clone size, CDR3 DNA, CDR3 protein. The D gene is left open where the match is weak. The size field is filled for only some rows; it gives once, few, many or a size class.

TRBJ2-6 - TRBV6-1 - TGTGCCAGCAGTAAACCCGCAACGACAGGTTCAGCCCTCTCTGGGGCCAACGTCCTGACTTTC CASSKPATTGSALSGANVLTF
TRBJ1-1 - TRBV5-1 few TGCGCCAGCAGAGTCCGGGGGGAGGAAGCTTTCTTT CASRVRGEEAFF
TRBJ2-5 - TRBV27 few TGTGCCAGCAGAACTATGTCGGAGACCCAGTACTTC CASRTMSETQYF
TRBJ2-3 - TRBV4-2 few TGTGCCAGCAGCCAAGCACGAGATACGCAGTATTTT CASSQARDTQYF
TRBJ1-5 - TRBV5-1 - TGCGCCAGCAGCTTCTCGCCAGGGAAGAGCAATCAGCCCCAGCATTTT CASSFSPGKSNQPQHF
TRBJ2-6 - TRBV9 - TGTGCCAGCAGCGTAGTAGGGGCTGGGGCCAACGTCCTGACTTTC CASSVVGAGANVLTF
TRBJ1-1 TRBD1 TRBV12-3/TRBV12-4 - TGTGCCAGCAGTTTTCCGGACAGGGGGCTAGCTTTCTTT CASSFPDRGLAFF
TRBJ2-7 - TRBV6-2/TRBV6-3 - TGTGCCAGCAGCTACAAGGGCCAGGACTACGAGCAGTACTTC CASSYKGQDYEQYF
TRBJ2-5 - TRBV3-1 - TGTGCCAGCAGCCAAGTCCCCTCACAAGAGACCCAGTACTTC CASSQVPSQETQYF
TRBJ1-4 - TRBV12-3/TRBV12-4 few TGTGCCAGCAGTTTCTATCTAGGGGAAAAACTGTTTTTT CASSFYLGEKLFF
TRBJ1-5 TRBD1 TRBV10-3 - TGTGCCATCAGTGAGTCCTTGACAGGGGCGGTTGGGGGCAATCAGCCCCAGCATTTT CAISESLTGAVGGNQPQHF
TRBJ2-1 - TRBV25-1 few TGTGCCGTTCACAGGAAGGGGGTGTTTAGGAGCGGGTTCCGTAATGAGCAGTTCTTC CAVHRKGVFRSGFRNEQFF
TRBJ2-3 TRBD2 TRBV5-1 few TGCGCCAGCAGCTTTCGCGGCGGGAGGGCTGCTACAGATACGCAGTATTTT CASSFRGGRAATDTQYF
TRBJ2-2 - TRBV12-3/TRBV12-4 few TGTGCCAGCGGGTCGGGCGGCGGGGAGCTGTTTTTT CASGSGGGELFF
TRBJ1-6 - TRBV7-9 few TGTGCCAGCAGCTTAAGCAGCAATAATTCACCCCTCCACTTT CASSLSSNNSPLHF
TRBJ2-7 - TRBV5-1 - TGCGCCAGCAGCTTGAGTACAGTCTACGAGCAGTACTTC CASSLSTVYEQYF
TRBJ2-1 - TRBV5-1 few TGCGCCAGCAGCCCCGGAGACATTCACAATGAGCAGTTCTTC CASSPGDIHNEQFF
TRBJ2-7 TRBD1 TRBV18 - TGTGCCAGCTCACCAGGGGACAGGGTCTACGAGCAGTACTTC CASSPGDRVYEQYF
TRBJ1-1 TRBD1 TRBV5-1 few TGCGCCAGCAGCTTGGGATCGACAGGGGGGAACACTGAAGCTTTCTTT CASSLGSTGGNTEAFF
TRBJ2-1 TRBD2 TRBV11-2 - TGTGCCAGCAGCTTGAGGAGCGGGGAACTTTACAATGAGCAGTTCTTC CASSLRSGELYNEQFF
TRBJ2-3 TRBD2 TRBV27 few TGTGCCAGCAGCCCGGTTAGGGCGGGAGGAAAGGGTACGCAGTATTTT CASSPVRAGGKGTQYF
TRBJ2-3 - TRBV6-5 - TGTGCCAGCAGTTACGGGGGCTGGGGGACTACTCGAGATACGCAGTATTTT CASSYGGWGTTRDTQYF
TRBJ2-7 - TRBV5-1 - TGCGCCAGCAGCTTGGGGGGGAACGGGCAGTACTTC CASSLGGNGQYF
TRBJ2-1 - TRBV29-1 few TGCAGCGTTGTATTTAGGGGAATGGATGAGCAGTTCTTC CSVVFRGMDEQFF
TRBJ2-7 - TRBV20-1 few TGCAGTGCTAGAGGAGCAGGCGGCGGGCGGCCCTACGAGCAGTACTTC CSARGAGGGRPYEQYF
TRBJ1-4 - TRBV5-1 - TGCGCCAGCAGCTTGAGAGGAGGAACTAATGAAAAACTGTTTTTT CASSLRGGTNEKLFF
TRBJ2-3 TRBD2 TRBV20-1 - TGCAGTGCTACAGAGGGTCTACTAGCGGGAGTTACAGATACGCAGTATTTT CSATEGLLAGVTDTQYF
TRBJ2-3 - TRBV6-1 few TGTGCCAGCAGTCCCCTTAGCGGAAAAACAGATACGCAGTATTTT CASSPLSGKTDTQYF
TRBJ1-5 - TRBV7-8 many TGTGCCAGCAGCTTGGGACGTACGGGGAATCAGCCCCAGCATTTT CASSLGRTGNQPQHF
TRBJ1-1 - TRBV12-3/TRBV12-4 - TGTGCCAGCAGTTTGAGCCAACCAGGGGAAGCTTTCTTT CASSLSQPGEAFF
TRBJ2-2 TRBD2 TRBV12-3/TRBV12-4 few TGTGCCAGCAGCCCCGGAAGCGGGATAGTCGGGGAGCTGTTTTTT CASSPGSGIVGELFF
TRBJ2-2 TRBD2 TRBV20-1 - TGCAGTGCTAGAGATCCTAAAGCGGGACCAGGCGGGGAGCTGTTTTTT CSARDPKAGPGGELFF
TRBJ1-6 - TRBV5-1 - TGCGCCAGCAGCTTGGCGGGGATCAAAAATAATTCACCCCTCCACTTT CASSLAGIKNNSPLHF
TRBJ2-1 TRBD2 TRBV4-1 few TGCGCCAGCAGCCCACCACTAGCGGGAGGTCCGGGTGAGCAGTTCTTC CASSPPLAGGPGEQFF
TRBJ2-1 TRBD2 TRBV5-5 - TGTGCCAGCAGCAAGGGGACTAGCGGCCTAGGGGAGCAGTTCTTC CASSKGTSGLGEQFF
TRBJ1-6 TRBD1 TRBV7-3 many TGTGCCAGCAGCCTAGGGACAGGGGCGTCACCCCTCCACTTT CASSLGTGASPLHF
TRBJ2-7 - TRBV6-6 few TGTGCCAGCAGTTACACGCCCTTGGACGCGGAGTACTTC CASSYTPLDAEYF
TRBJ2-5 TRBD1 TRBV3-1 - TGTGCCAGCAGCTCCGGGGACAGGGGGCGCGGTGGTGATGAGACCCAGTACTTC CASSSGDRGRGGDETQYF
TRBJ1-5 TRBD1 TRBV7-2 - TGTGCCAGCAGCTGGGACAGGGACCAACCCCAGCATTTT CASSWDRDQPQHF
TRBJ2-7 TRBD1 TRBV5-5 - TGTGCCAGCAGCTTGGAAGGGACAGGGGGCTTCCACGAGCAGTACTTC CASSLEGTGGFHEQYF
TRBJ2-1 - TRBV20-1 - TGCAGTGCTAGATCAGCGGCGGTTAACAATGAGCAGTTCTTC CSARSAAVNNEQFF
TRBJ2-1 - TRBV6-2/TRBV6-3 - TGTGCCAGCAGTTGGGGGCTTCAGTACAATGAGCAGTTCTTC CASSWGLQYNEQFF
TRBJ2-2 - TRBV15 - TGTGCCACCAGCAGTCCCCGCGGCACCGGGGAGCTGTTTTTT CATSSPRGTGELFF
TRBJ1-1 - TRBV27 few TGTGCCAGCAGTCCACATCCGGGGGCGGCTGAAGCTTTCTTT CASSPHPGAAEAFF
TRBJ2-1 TRBD2 TRBV20-1 - TGCAGTGCTAGAGATCACCTAGCGGGAGTGTTGACTGAGCAGTTCTTC CSARDHLAGVLTEQFF
TRBJ1-5 - TRBV20-1 few TGCAGTGCCCGCCTCCGGGGCCCCTTTCGACCCCAGCATTTT CSARLRGPFRPQHF
TRBJ2-2 - TRBV29-1 many TGCAGCGACCCATGCCGCGGCACACCGAACACCGGGGAGCTGTTTTTT CSDPCRGTPNTGELFF
TRBJ2-7 - TRBV30 few TGTGCCTGGAGTGTTTCTTCCTACGAGCAGTACTTC CAWSVSSYEQYF
TRBJ2-1 TRBD1 TRBV10-3 - TGTGCCATCAGTCAAGGGACAGGGGCCTCCTACAATGAGCAGTTCTTC CAISQGTGASYNEQFF
TRBJ2-5 TRBD2 TRBV6-5 few TGTGCCAGCAGTTACGGGGGGGATCCGGAGACCCAGTACTTC CASSYGGDPETQYF